This is a list of T cell receptor beta chains from one sample in a study of early T cells in non-severe SARS-CoV-2 infection. TCRdb re-called the 5' RACE reads with MiXCR, one entry per CDR3 protein. Among about 70,000 distinct CDR3 sequences, 13% to 15% were seen once, and the ten largest hold 3.5% to 5%. This specimen consisted of whole blood, obtained at baseline. The receptors derive from an adult who was a healthcare worker with PCR-confirmed SARS-CoV-2 infection or an uninfected control (not recorded which). CDR3s include the opening cysteine and the closing phenylalanine or tryptophan. D genes are given only for firm matches. The size entry is marked missing in some rows and otherwise reads once, few, many or a size class.

v_call: TRBV12-3/TRBV12-4; clone_size: many; j_call: TRBJ2-7; d_call: NA; cdr3_aa: CASSPTRTANSYEQYF; cdr3_nt: TGTGCCAGCAGCCCGACTAGGACAGCCAACTCCTACGAGCAGTACTTC
v_call: TRBV29-1; clone_size: many; j_call: TRBJ2-7; d_call: TRBD1; cdr3_aa: CSAGTGYEQYF; cdr3_nt: TGCAGCGCCGGGACAGGGTACGAGCAGTACTTC
v_call: TRBV5-1; clone_size: few; j_call: TRBJ2-3; d_call: NA; cdr3_aa: CASSFSREDTQYF; cdr3_nt: TGCGCCAGCAGCTTTTCCCGCGAGGATACGCAGTATTTT
v_call: TRBV20-1; clone_size: few; j_call: TRBJ2-3; d_call: TRBD1; cdr3_aa: CSARLGDRHTDTQYF; cdr3_nt: TGCAGTGCTAGGTTGGGGGACAGACACACAGATACGCAGTATTTT
v_call: TRBV28; clone_size: few; j_call: TRBJ2-7; d_call: TRBD2; cdr3_aa: CASRPGTSGRVYF; cdr3_nt: TGTGCCAGCAGACCCGGGACTAGCGGTAGGGTGTACTTC
v_call: TRBV28; clone_size: many; j_call: TRBJ2-4; d_call: NA; cdr3_aa: CASSQLPPNIQYF; cdr3_nt: TGTGCCAGCAGTCAACTTCCACCAAACATTCAGTACTTC
v_call: TRBV6-4; clone_size: NA; j_call: TRBJ2-2; d_call: TRBD1; cdr3_aa: CASSSQGQGTGELFF; cdr3_nt: TGTGCCAGCAGTTCCCAGGGACAGGGTACCGGGGAGCTGTTTTTT
v_call: TRBV28; clone_size: few; j_call: TRBJ2-7; d_call: NA; cdr3_aa: CASSLKGSSYEQYF; cdr3_nt: TGTGCCAGCAGTTTGAAAGGTAGCTCCTACGAGCAGTACTTC
v_call: TRBV5-6; clone_size: few; j_call: TRBJ2-7; d_call: NA; cdr3_aa: CASSLGRGDLKSYEQYF; cdr3_nt: TGTGCCAGCAGCTTGGGCAGGGGCGACCTCAAAAGTTACGAGCAGTACTTC
v_call: TRBV29-1; clone_size: NA; j_call: TRBJ2-7; d_call: NA; cdr3_aa: CSVAEGGGSSYEQYF; cdr3_nt: TGCAGCGTCGCCGAGGGCGGGGGCAGCTCCTACGAGCAGTACTTC
v_call: TRBV6-5; clone_size: NA; j_call: TRBJ2-5; d_call: NA; cdr3_aa: CASSGRQRETQYF; cdr3_nt: TGTGCCAGCAGTGGTAGGCAGCGGGAGACCCAGTACTTC
v_call: TRBV7-3; clone_size: few; j_call: TRBJ2-5; d_call: TRBD1; cdr3_aa: CASSRGQGQHLYF; cdr3_nt: TGTGCCAGCAGCAGAGGACAGGGCCAACACCTGTACTTC
v_call: TRBV24-1; clone_size: few; j_call: TRBJ2-5; d_call: TRBD2; cdr3_aa: CATSRGLAGAGRLETQYF; cdr3_nt: TGTGCCACCAGTCGCGGACTAGCGGGAGCCGGCCGGTTAGAGACCCAGTACTTC
v_call: TRBV7-3; clone_size: few; j_call: TRBJ2-2; d_call: TRBD2; cdr3_aa: CASSAGLAAGELFF; cdr3_nt: TGTGCCAGCAGCGCAGGACTAGCTGCCGGGGAGCTGTTTTTT
v_call: TRBV18; clone_size: NA; j_call: TRBJ2-1; d_call: NA; cdr3_aa: CASSPPGGGSYNEQFF; cdr3_nt: TGTGCCAGCTCACCACCTGGAGGAGGCTCCTACAATGAGCAGTTCTTC
v_call: TRBV5-1; clone_size: few; j_call: TRBJ2-1; d_call: TRBD2; cdr3_aa: CASRPGLAGGPGYNEQFF; cdr3_nt: TGCGCCAGCAGGCCCGGACTAGCGGGAGGGCCGGGGTACAATGAGCAGTTCTTC
v_call: TRBV27; clone_size: few; j_call: TRBJ1-4; d_call: NA; cdr3_aa: CASSLSGQWGEKLFF; cdr3_nt: TGTGCCAGCAGTTTATCAGGACAGTGGGGGGAAAAACTGTTTTTT
v_call: TRBV5-1; clone_size: NA; j_call: TRBJ1-1; d_call: TRBD1; cdr3_aa: CASGQGGMNTEAFF; cdr3_nt: TGCGCCAGTGGACAGGGGGGCATGAACACTGAAGCTTTCTTT
v_call: TRBV12-3/TRBV12-4; clone_size: many; j_call: TRBJ2-1; d_call: TRBD2; cdr3_aa: CASSLPSGINEQFF; cdr3_nt: TGTGCCAGCAGTTTGCCTAGCGGGATCAATGAGCAGTTCTTC
v_call: TRBV20-1; clone_size: few; j_call: TRBJ2-7; d_call: NA; cdr3_aa: CSARRGFAYEQYF; cdr3_nt: TGCAGTGCTAGGCGAGGGTTCGCCTACGAGCAGTACTTC
v_call: TRBV12-3/TRBV12-4; clone_size: few; j_call: TRBJ2-7; d_call: NA; cdr3_aa: CASTAGSSGGQYF; cdr3_nt: TGTGCCAGCACCGCGGGGAGCTCTGGGGGGCAGTACTTC
v_call: TRBV10-1; clone_size: few; j_call: TRBJ2-1; d_call: NA; cdr3_aa: CASSLDPYNEQFF; cdr3_nt: TGCGCCAGCAGTTTGGACCCATACAATGAGCAGTTCTTC
v_call: TRBV7-9; clone_size: few; j_call: TRBJ1-1; d_call: NA; cdr3_aa: CASSPQTGNTEAFF; cdr3_nt: TGTGCCAGCAGCCCCCAGACAGGGAACACTGAAGCTTTCTTT
v_call: TRBV6-4; clone_size: few; j_call: TRBJ2-1; d_call: NA; cdr3_aa: CASSIGYGGNEQFF; cdr3_nt: TGTGCCAGCAGTATTGGATATGGGGGCAATGAGCAGTTCTTC
v_call: TRBV28; clone_size: many; j_call: TRBJ2-2; d_call: NA; cdr3_aa: CASRASVSPGELFF; cdr3_nt: TGTGCCAGCAGGGCTAGCGTTTCTCCTGGGGAGCTGTTTTTT
v_call: TRBV18; clone_size: few; j_call: TRBJ2-3; d_call: NA; cdr3_aa: CASSPLQGSTDTQYF; cdr3_nt: TGTGCCAGCTCACCACTACAGGGATCCACAGATACGCAGTATTTT
v_call: TRBV6-1; clone_size: few; j_call: TRBJ2-3; d_call: TRBD2; cdr3_aa: CASSELAGVGTDTQYF; cdr3_nt: TGTGCCAGCAGTGAACTAGCGGGAGTGGGCACAGATACGCAGTATTTT
v_call: TRBV3-1; clone_size: few; j_call: TRBJ2-3; d_call: TRBD2; cdr3_aa: CASSQVAGEGTDTQYF; cdr3_nt: TGTGCCAGCAGCCAAGTAGCGGGAGAGGGGACAGATACGCAGTATTTT
v_call: TRBV28; clone_size: NA; j_call: TRBJ2-2; d_call: NA; cdr3_aa: CASSLVVTGTTGELFF; cdr3_nt: TGTGCCAGCAGTTTAGTAGTAACCGGCACCACCGGGGAGCTGTTTTTT
v_call: TRBV7-2; clone_size: many; j_call: TRBJ1-5; d_call: TRBD1; cdr3_aa: CASSSQGPTLPNQPQHF; cdr3_nt: TGTGCCAGCAGCTCACAGGGGCCAACACTTCCGAATCAGCCCCAGCATTTT
v_call: TRBV2; clone_size: NA; j_call: TRBJ2-2; d_call: TRBD1; cdr3_aa: CASNPGQGGTGELFF; cdr3_nt: TGTGCCAGCAACCCGGGACAGGGGGGCACCGGGGAGCTGTTTTTT
v_call: TRBV10-2; clone_size: few; j_call: TRBJ2-7; d_call: NA; cdr3_aa: CASSDPAYEQYF; cdr3_nt: TGCGCCAGCAGTGATCCAGCCTACGAGCAGTACTTC
v_call: TRBV7-2; clone_size: NA; j_call: TRBJ1-1; d_call: NA; cdr3_aa: CASSLVFPVGTEAFF; cdr3_nt: TGTGCCAGCAGCTTAGTTTTCCCGGTCGGTACTGAAGCTTTCTTT
v_call: TRBV4-1; clone_size: few; j_call: TRBJ2-7; d_call: TRBD1; cdr3_aa: CASSRDRGTYEQYF; cdr3_nt: TGCGCCAGCAGTCGGGACAGGGGGACCTACGAGCAGTACTTC
v_call: TRBV18; clone_size: many; j_call: TRBJ2-7; d_call: TRBD1; cdr3_aa: CASSPGQGWYEQYF; cdr3_nt: TGTGCCAGCTCACCTGGACAGGGTTGGTACGAGCAGTACTTC
v_call: TRBV21-1; clone_size: many; j_call: TRBJ2-7; d_call: NA; cdr3_aa: CASSKVGERSYEQYF; cdr3_nt: TGTGCCAGCAGCAAAGTGGGAGAGCGCTCCTACGAGCAGTACTTC
v_call: TRBV29-1; clone_size: NA; j_call: TRBJ1-1; d_call: TRBD1; cdr3_aa: CSVETGTGGPEAFF; cdr3_nt: TGCAGCGTTGAAACCGGGACAGGGGGCCCTGAAGCTTTCTTT
v_call: TRBV19; clone_size: NA; j_call: TRBJ2-2; d_call: NA; cdr3_aa: CASSIVAGITGELFF; cdr3_nt: TGTGCCAGTAGTATAGTAGCAGGGATCACCGGGGAGCTGTTTTTT
v_call: TRBV3-1; clone_size: NA; j_call: TRBJ2-2; d_call: NA; cdr3_aa: CASSQDLVTGELFF; cdr3_nt: TGTGCCAGCAGCCAAGATTTAGTCACCGGGGAGCTGTTTTTT
v_call: TRBV20-1; clone_size: NA; j_call: TRBJ2-3; d_call: TRBD2; cdr3_aa: CSASLAVVMYTQYF; cdr3_nt: TGCAGTGCCTCTCTAGCGGTTGTAATGTATACGCAGTATTTT
v_call: TRBV28; clone_size: NA; j_call: TRBJ1-2; d_call: TRBD1; cdr3_aa: CASGDSSYGYTF; cdr3_nt: TGTGCCAGCGGGGACAGTTCCTATGGCTACACCTTC
v_call: TRBV2; clone_size: few; j_call: TRBJ2-3; d_call: NA; cdr3_aa: CASREQDTQYF; cdr3_nt: TGTGCCAGCAGGGAACAAGATACGCAGTATTTT
v_call: TRBV18; clone_size: many; j_call: TRBJ2-2; d_call: NA; cdr3_aa: CASSLVTSGRTGELFF; cdr3_nt: TGTGCCAGCTCACTAGTAACTTCAGGACGGACCGGGGAGCTGTTTTTT
v_call: TRBV5-6; clone_size: NA; j_call: TRBJ2-1; d_call: TRBD2; cdr3_aa: CASMPEERDYSWEQFF; cdr3_nt: TGTGCCAGCATGCCTGAGGAGCGGGATTATTCATGGGAGCAGTTCTTC
v_call: TRBV5-1; clone_size: few; j_call: TRBJ2-1; d_call: TRBD1; cdr3_aa: CASSSGQGLGDEQFF; cdr3_nt: TGCGCCAGCAGCTCCGGACAGGGCCTTGGGGATGAGCAGTTCTTC